Reported below is one T cell receptor beta chain. Participants were aged about 18 to 90 years, lived in 24 US areas, and enrolled virtually. Each recovered donor of Cohort 3 presented with two negative PCRs, clearance, or symptom resolution. The sample is drawn from a study of blood T cell repertoires in COVID-19. Looking at the study overall: The cDNA or gDNA used as material had been derived from T cells, B-cell-depleted T cells, or PBMCs.

This CDR3 is 15 amino acids long. Profiling relied on immunoSEQ multiplex PCR, and the TCRdb table lists in-frame clones only, not all of them. The sample lists 190,000 or so clones, 86% occurring once. The chain recombines TRBV21-1 with TRBJ1-5; the table's D call, TRBD1, has no DNA check behind it. TRBV21-1 is flagged as a pseudogene. Sequences were obtained from PBMCs or T cells enriched from blood (not recorded which). The clonotype originates from a woman in her 30s who had recovered from COVID-19. The CDR3 coding sequence is TGTGCCAGCAGACCGATCAACAGGGGAAATCAGCCCCAGCATTTT. As protein: CASRPINRGNQPQHF.